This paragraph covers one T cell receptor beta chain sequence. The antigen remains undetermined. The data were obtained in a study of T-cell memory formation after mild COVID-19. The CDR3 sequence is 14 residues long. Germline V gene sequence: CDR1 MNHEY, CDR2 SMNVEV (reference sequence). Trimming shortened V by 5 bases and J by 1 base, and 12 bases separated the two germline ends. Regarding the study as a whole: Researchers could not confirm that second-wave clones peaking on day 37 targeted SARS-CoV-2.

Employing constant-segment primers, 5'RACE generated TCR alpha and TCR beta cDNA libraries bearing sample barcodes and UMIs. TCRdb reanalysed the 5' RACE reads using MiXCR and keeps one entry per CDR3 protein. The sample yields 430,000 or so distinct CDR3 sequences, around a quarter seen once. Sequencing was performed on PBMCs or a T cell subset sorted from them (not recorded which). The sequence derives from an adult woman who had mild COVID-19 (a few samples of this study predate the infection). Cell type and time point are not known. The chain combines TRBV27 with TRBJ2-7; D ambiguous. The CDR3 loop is CASSPRRVSYEQYF. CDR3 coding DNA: TGTGCCAGCAGTCCCCGAAGGGTTTCCTACGAGCAGTACTTC.